The rows below give T cell receptor beta chains drawn from one sample of a study of T-cell reconstitution after alpha-beta-depleted transplantation in children. TCRdb processed the PCR reads anew with MiXCR; each CDR3 protein has one entry. The sample records about 70,000 distinct CDR3 sequences, 11% being singletons. The starting material was PBMCs, obtained before TCRalphabeta/CD19-depleted stem cell transplant. These receptors were obtained from a boy between 10 and 17 years old with acute myeloid leukemia, due to receive a stem cell transplant. The CDR3 runs from the conserved cysteine through the conserved F or W. D genes are given only for firm matches. Part of the rows lack a size; the others show once, few, many or a class for expanded clones.

>many|16|TRBD1|TRBV20-1|TRBJ2-3
CSAGLPGTGVTDTQYF
TGCAGTGCTGGACTTCCCGGGACAGGAGTAACAGATACGCAGTATTTT
>many|14|TRBD1|TRBV29-1|TRBJ2-7
CSVALGQGGYEQYF
TGCAGCGTTGCTTTGGGACAGGGAGGCTACGAGCAGTACTTC
>many|13|.|TRBV5-1|TRBJ2-3
CASSRRQTDTQYF
TGCGCCAGCAGCCGGCGACAGACAGATACGCAGTATTTT
>many|14|TRBD2|TRBV29-1|TRBJ2-3
CSVAPSGSTDTQYF
TGCAGCGTTGCCCCTAGCGGTTCCACAGATACGCAGTATTTT
>many|13|.|TRBV29-1|TRBJ2-3
CSVAGLFVDTQYF
TGCAGCGTTGCGGGACTCTTCGTGGATACGCAGTATTTT
>many|17|.|TRBV28|TRBJ2-2
CASSFRVLADYTGELFF
TGTGCCAGCAGTTTCCGTGTCTTAGCGGACTACACCGGGGAGCTGTTTTTT
>many|16|.|TRBV12-3/TRBV12-4|TRBJ2-3
CASSPPRGGRVDTQYF
TGTGCCAGCAGTCCGCCGCGGGGCGGTCGGGTCGATACGCAGTATTTT
>many|14|TRBD2|TRBV20-1|TRBJ2-7
CSALLAGGSYEQYF
TGCAGTGCCTTACTAGCGGGAGGCTCCTACGAGCAGTACTTC
>many|15|.|TRBV9|TRBJ1-1
CASSVGGGGNTEAFF
TGTGCCAGCAGCGTAGGGGGCGGGGGGAACACTGAAGCTTTCTTT
>many|12|TRBD1|TRBV5-1|TRBJ1-2
CASSPDDRDYTF
TGCGCCAGCAGCCCCGACGACAGGGACTACACCTTC
>many|15|TRBD2|TRBV7-2|TRBJ2-7
CASSLALAVSYEQYF
TGTGCCAGCAGCTTAGCACTAGCGGTCTCCTACGAGCAGTACTTC
>many|16|TRBD1|TRBV29-1|TRBJ2-1
CSVEGAPGQMSNEQFF
TGCAGCGTTGAAGGCGCGCCGGGACAGATGAGCAATGAGCAGTTCTTC
>many|15|TRBD1|TRBV20-1|TRBJ1-1
CSARATGLLGTEAFF
TGCAGTGCTAGAGCGACAGGGTTGTTAGGCACTGAAGCTTTCTTT
>many|14|.|TRBV15|TRBJ2-3
CATSRDWSTDTQYF
TGTGCCACCAGCAGAGATTGGAGCACAGATACGCAGTATTTT
>.|16|.|TRBV10-3|TRBJ2-7
CAISEPSRDGIYEQYF
TGTGCCATCAGTGAGCCGTCCCGCGACGGAATCTACGAGCAGTACTTC
>many|14|.|TRBV12-3/TRBV12-4|TRBJ1-6
CASSPDSSPSPLHF
TGTGCCAGCAGCCCGGACAGCAGTCCTTCACCCCTCCACTTT
>many|14|.|TRBV10-3|TRBJ1-6
CAISELDTYSPLHF
TGTGCCATCAGTGAGTTGGACACCTATTCACCCCTCCACTTT
>.|13|.|TRBV6-2/TRBV6-3|TRBJ2-5
CASSLGGIETQYF
TGTGCCAGCAGTTTAGGAGGGATCGAGACCCAGTACTTC
>many|15|TRBD1|TRBV12-3/TRBV12-4|TRBJ1-5
CASSSMDREAQPQHF
TGTGCCAGCAGTTCGATGGACAGGGAGGCGCAGCCCCAGCATTTT
>many|18|.|TRBV5-1|TRBJ2-3
CASSLGWVSTGSTDTQYF
TGCGCCAGCAGCTTGGGATGGGTATCGACGGGTAGCACAGATACGCAGTATTTT
>many|15|.|TRBV12-3/TRBV12-4|TRBJ2-3
CASRNRGHRTDTQYF
TGTGCCAGCAGGAATCGGGGACACCGCACAGATACGCAGTATTTT
>many|15|.|TRBV7-6|TRBJ1-2
CASSLGNVLNDGYTF
TGTGCCAGCAGCTTAGGTAACGTGCTGAATGATGGCTACACCTTC
>.|16|.|TRBV28|TRBJ1-2
CASSFGFGPGNYGYTF
.
>.|18|.|TRBV3-1|TRBJ2-5
CAFNKKDLGAGSQETQYF
TGTGCCTTCAATAAAAAAGATCTTGGGGCGGGTAGTCAAGAGACCCAGTACTTC
>many|18|TRBD1|TRBV29-1|TRBJ2-1
CSAGGGQGARLSYNEQFF
TGCAGCGCTGGGGGGGGACAGGGCGCTCGACTCTCCTACAATGAGCAGTTCTTC
>many|16|TRBD2|TRBV7-2|TRBJ2-1
CASSFGLAEGYNEQFF
TGTGCCAGCAGCTTTGGACTAGCGGAGGGCTACAATGAGCAGTTCTTC
>many|15|.|TRBV7-9|TRBJ2-7
CASTRAVMGSYEQYF
TGTGCCAGCACTCGCGCGGTGATGGGGTCCTACGAGCAGTACTTC